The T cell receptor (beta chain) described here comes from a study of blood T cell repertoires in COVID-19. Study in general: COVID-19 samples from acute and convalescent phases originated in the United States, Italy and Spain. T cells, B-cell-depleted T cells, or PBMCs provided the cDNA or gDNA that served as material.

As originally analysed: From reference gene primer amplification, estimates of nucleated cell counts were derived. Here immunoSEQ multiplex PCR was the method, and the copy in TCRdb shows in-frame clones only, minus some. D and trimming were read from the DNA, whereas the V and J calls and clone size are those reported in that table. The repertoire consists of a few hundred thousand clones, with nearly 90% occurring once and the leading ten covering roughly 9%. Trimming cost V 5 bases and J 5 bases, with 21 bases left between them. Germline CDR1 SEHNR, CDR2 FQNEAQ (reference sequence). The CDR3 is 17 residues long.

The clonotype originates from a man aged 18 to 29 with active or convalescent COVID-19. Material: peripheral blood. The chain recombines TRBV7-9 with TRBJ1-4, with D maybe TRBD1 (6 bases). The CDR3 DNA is TGTGCCAGCAGCAACGGTCCCGGGACATGGGGAAATGAAAAACTGTTTTTT. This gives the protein CASSNGPGTWGNEKLFF.